These T cell receptor beta chains were read from a single sample in a study of blood T cell repertoires in COVID-19. The protocol was immunoSEQ multiplex PCR, while the TCRdb copy is restricted to in-frame clones and leaves out a portion. The sample lists fewer than 250,000 clones, 86% seen once, with 5.5% to 6.5% in the top ten. The sample taken for sequencing was peripheral blood. Every receptor here comes from a woman older than 75 with COVID-19, enrolled during active disease. The CDR3 runs from the conserved cysteine through the conserved F or W. A D gene is named only where the DNA matches it firmly. For some rows the clone size is stated as once, few or many, or as a class when expanded; others skip it.

TRBV10-1	.	.	TRBJ1-5	TGCGCCAGCAGTGTGGCCGGGGTTGACAATCAGCCCCAGCATTTT	CASSVAGVDNQPQHF
TRBV5-1	.	.	TRBJ1-3	TGCGCCAGCGGAGGTGGATCTGGAAACACCATATATTTT	CASGGGSGNTIYF
TRBV20-1	once	TRBD1	TRBJ1-2	TGCAGTGCACCCGGGACAGATGGCTACACCTTC	CSAPGTDGYTF
TRBV30	.	TRBD1	TRBJ1-1	TGTGCCTGGAGGAAGGGACAGGGCACTGAAGCTTTCTTT	CAWRKGQGTEAFF
TRBV3-1/TRBV3-2	.	.	TRBJ1-6	TGTGCCAGCAGTCAAGGGACTTCCGGTAGTAATTCACCCCTCCACTTT	CASSQGTSGSNSPLHF
TRBV2	.	.	TRBJ1-1	TGTGCCAGCAGTGGCAGGGGCATGAACACTGAAGCTTTCTTT	CASSGRGMNTEAFF
TRBV4-1	few	.	TRBJ1-2	TGCGCCAGCAGCCAAGTGTCCAGGGCTCACGGCTACACCTTC	CASSQVSRAHGYTF
TRBV7-2	.	TRBD2	TRBJ2-5	TGTGCCAGCAGCTTAGCGCTTAGCGGGGGGGCCCGTGAGACCCAGTACTTC	CASSLALSGGARETQYF
TRBV28	.	.	TRBJ1-2	TGTGCCAGCAGGTGGGGGGTAAATGGCTACACCTTC	CASRWGVNGYTF
TRBV13	.	.	TRBJ2-2	TGTGCCAGCAGCTTAGGACTTCGTGTTCCCACCGGGGAGCTGTTTTTT	CASSLGLRVPTGELFF
TRBV27	once	.	TRBJ2-3	TGTGCCAGCAGTTTCCTGCTGGGGGCTAGCACAGATACGCAGTATTTT	CASSFLLGASTDTQYF